These 8 T cell receptor beta chains were sequenced from one sample in a study of blood T cells in healthy people across ages. For the second PCR, which ran for about 7 to 11 cycles, a sample-barcoded 5' primer and a J-beta primer mix were used. From the 5' RACE reads, TCRdb called clonotypes with MiXCR, one entry per CDR3 protein. The sample shows 1.5 million to 2 million distinct CDR3 sequences, 28% of them seen only once. What was sequenced was blood. These receptor sequences come from a woman under 40 in good health.

This clonotype was seen many times. The chain combines TRBV5-1 with TRBJ1-2; the D is unclear. This CDR3 comprises 15 residues. V was pared by 2 bases and J by 5 bases, with 16 bases between. Germline values: CDR1 SGHRS, CDR2 YFSETQ. CDR3 bases: TGCGCCAGCAGCTTCGGGTTACAAATCGGGTATGGCTACACCTTC. Its protein is CASSFGLQIGYGYTF.

This clonotype came up many times. V gene TRBV6-2 or TRBV6-3 combines with J gene TRBJ2-7; 8 bases are a match to TRBD1. CDR3 size: 16 residues. With 4 bases clipped from V and 2 bases from J, the junction kept 10 bases outside the gene matches. Germline V CDR1 and CDR2: MNHEY, SVGEGT. The DNA of the CDR3 is TGTGCCAGCAGTTTCCCACTTAACAGGGGGACCTACGAGCAGTACTTC. Its translation: CASSFPLNRGTYEQYF.

In this sample, this clonotype turned up a few times. The chain couples TRBV20-1 to TRBJ1-5; 8 bases are a match to TRBD1. With 5 bases clipped from V and 6 bases from J, the junction kept 12 bases outside the gene matches. This CDR3 spans 15 amino acids. Germline CDR1 reads DFQATT; CDR2 reads SNEGSKA (reference sequence). CDR3 protein: CSAFGQGASLQPQHF. The CDR3 nucleotides read TGCAGTGCTTTTGGGCAGGGGGCTTCCCTTCAGCCCCAGCATTTT.

This clonotype has only a few counts. One end of the junction does not line up with germline, which may come from a read error. The V gene is TRBV12-3 or TRBV12-4, the J gene TRBJ2-7, with TRBD2 as a possible D gene (6 bases). The CDR3 contains 13 residues. CDR3 loop: CACSWRELYEQYF. The CDR3 DNA sequence: TGTGCCTGCAGTTGGCGGGAACTCTACGAGCAGTACTTC.

This chain connects TRBV20-1 to TRBJ2-4; perhaps D is TRBD1 or TRBD2 (6 bases each). The CDR3 loop spans 15 amino acids. Per the germline V gene, CDR1 is DFQATT and CDR2 is SNEGSKA (reference sequence). Written as DNA, the CDR3 is TGCAGCGGCGCTGGGGGCGGGACCTGGGGGGACATTCAGTACTTC. It codes for CSGAGGGTWGDIQYF.

This clonotype has just a few counts. The V gene is TRBV30, the J gene TRBJ1-1, with D unresolved. CDR1 GTSNPN and CDR2 SVGIG come from the germline V gene (reference sequence). The length of the CDR3 is 14 residues. Deletions cut 2 bases from V and 5 bases from J, with 15 bases between. In nucleotides, the CDR3 is TGTGCCTGGAGTCCCGTGCGCGGGGTGACTGAAGCTTTCTTT. The encoded protein is CAWSPVRGVTEAFF.

The chain uses TRBV10-3 and TRBJ2-7, with a weak D call TRBD2 (6 bases). V was cut by 1 base and J by 4 bases, with 8 bases left in between. CDR3 size: 13 residues. Germline lookup yields CDR1 ENHRY and CDR2 SYGVKD. As DNA, the CDR3 is TGTGCCATCAGTGAGTGGGGGAGGTACGAGCAGTACTTC. It is translated as CAISEWGRYEQYF.

This sequence joins TRBV5-5 and TRBJ1-1; 7 nucleotides agree with TRBD1. There are 16 residues in the CDR3. V gave up 0 bases and J gave up 4 bases; unmatched junction bases: 9. From germline, CDR1 is SGHKS and CDR2 YYEKEE (reference sequence). The CDR3 loop reads CASSLVQGVSGTEAFF. In nucleotides, the CDR3 is TGTGCCAGCAGCTTGGTTCAGGGGGTGAGCGGCACTGAAGCTTTCTTT.